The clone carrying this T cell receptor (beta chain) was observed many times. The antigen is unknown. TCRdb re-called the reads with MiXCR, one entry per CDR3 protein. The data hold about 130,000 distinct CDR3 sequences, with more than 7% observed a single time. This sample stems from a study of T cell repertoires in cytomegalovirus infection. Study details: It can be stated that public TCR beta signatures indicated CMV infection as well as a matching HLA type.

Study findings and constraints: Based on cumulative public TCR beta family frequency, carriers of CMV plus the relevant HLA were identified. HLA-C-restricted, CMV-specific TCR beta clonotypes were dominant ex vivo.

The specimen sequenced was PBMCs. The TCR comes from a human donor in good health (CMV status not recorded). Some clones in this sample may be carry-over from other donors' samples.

CDR3 loop: CASSYSTLRQERNEQFF. As DNA, the CDR3 is TGTGCCAGCAGTTACTCGACTTTACGTCAGGAACGCAATGAGCAGTTCTTC. V is TRBV6-6 and J is TRBJ2-1, with unresolved D. V lost 0 bases to trimming and J lost 6 bases, with 18 bases between them. This CDR3 has 17 residues. CDR1 and CDR2 (germline): MNHNY, SVGAGI (reference sequence).